This TCR beta chain was obtained from a study of OX40 agonist ivuxolimab in advanced cancers. Study details: At doses from 0.01 to 10 mg/kg, patients were given intravenous ivuxolimab every 2 weeks.

CDR3 size: 12 residues. Germline CDR1 and CDR2: SGHNT and YYREEE (reference sequence). Study-level points and caveats: Doses of 0.1 to 3.0 mg/kg were accompanied by clonal expansion of CD4+ and CD8+ blood T cells by week 6.

Sequencing used immunoSEQ multiplex PCR; TCRdb keeps in-frame clones, though not all of them. This table holds some 28,000 clones, roughly 86% found once. On this clone itself: Its antigen is undetermined. The junction departs from germline at one end; a sequencing error may be responsible.

The receptor's source is an adult with an advanced solid tumor such as melanoma, head and neck, liver or kidney cancer. This sequence joins TRBV5-4 and TRBJ2-7, with TRBD1 matching 9 bases. The sequencing here drew on CD4+ or CD8+ T cells sorted from blood, taken in a trial of the OX40 agonist ivuxolimab. CDR3 residues: CASSDEAGTGKF. Written as DNA, the CDR3 is TGTGCCAGCAGCGACGAGGCCGGGACAGGGAAGTTC.